This TCR beta chain emerged from a study of beta chain features in type 1 diabetes. Sequencing targeted expressed TCRB transcripts, as all isolated RNA had been reverse transcribed. The method was immunoSEQ multiplex PCR; TCRdb's version includes in-frame clones alone and lacks a portion of them. The profile covers some 200,000 clones, with approximately 11% appearing a single time and 1% to 1.5% taken by the ten largest. CDR3 length equals 15 residues. The germline V and J ends were trimmed by 4 bases and 2 bases, with 11 bases remaining between them. CDR1 and CDR2 from the germline V gene are SGHAT and FQNNGV. This clone was observed a few times.

This TCR came from a man between 18 and 29 years old in good health. J is TRBJ2-2 and V is TRBV11-2; the D gene could be TRBD1 or TRBD2 (6 bases each). The sample taken for sequencing was central memory CD4+ T cells from blood. The CDR3 bases are TGTGCCAGCAGCTACGGGGGCTCAAACACCGGGGAGCTGTTTTTT. This encodes CASSYGGSNTGELFF.